The 25 T cell receptor beta chains reported below all come from one sample, sequenced in a study of brain T cells in children with intractable seizures. Assay: immunoSEQ multiplex PCR; the TCRdb copy retains only in-frame clones and omits some. Altogether roughly 110,000 clones are present, around 94% being singletons, with the ten largest covering around 4%. The specimen was peripheral blood, collected at surgery. These receptors all stem from a boy younger than two with hemimegalencephaly and intractable seizures.

In this sample, this clone turned up once. J is TRBJ2-7 and V is TRBV11-2, with D possibly matching TRBD1 (5 bases). Trimming cost V 1 base and J 6 bases, with 10 bases left between them. Germline V CDR1 and CDR2: SGHAT, FQNNGV. This CDR3 contains 13 residues. The CDR3 nucleotides are TGTGCCAGCAGCTTAGTAGGGGTATCCGAGCAGTACTTC. This encodes CASSLVGVSEQYF.

V and J are TRBV30 and TRBJ1-5; 9 bases align to TRBD1. Germline V gene data show CDR1 as GTSNPN and CDR2 as SVGIG (reference sequence). J gave up 6 bases and V 1 base, and 7 bases lay outside the gene matches. This CDR3 is 15 amino acids long. The CDR3 DNA sequence: TGTGCCTGGAGTGACAGGGGGCTAATGACTCAGCCCCAGCATTTT. Translating gives CAWSDRGLMTQPQHF.

In this sample, this clone turned up a few times. J is TRBJ1-6 and V is TRBV7-2, with 11 nucleotides matching TRBD1. The CDR3 extends over 15 amino acids. V dropped 4 bases and J dropped 6; count of bases not matched to a gene: 2. Per the germline V gene, CDR1 is SGHTA and CDR2 is FQGNSA. The CDR3 sequence: CASSSDRGPNSPLHF. The CDR3 region has the DNA TGTGCCAGCAGCTCGGACAGGGGGCCTAATTCACCCCTCCACTTT.

The chain combines TRBV15 with TRBJ1-2, with TRBD1 matching over 9 bases. The CDR3 extends over 14 amino acids. Germline lookup yields CDR1 LNHNV and CDR2 YYDKDF (reference sequence). The trim removed 4 bases at V and 3 bases at J, leaving 3 bases unmatched. The CDR3 DNA sequence: TGTGCCACCAGCATCCGGGACAGGGACTATGGCTACACCTTC. Protein sequence: CATSIRDRDYGYTF.

Points on this clone: Other DNA sequences from this sample encode an identical CDR3 as well. The rearrangement links TRBV20-1 to TRBJ2-1; D remains ambiguous. V was clipped by 0 bases and J by 3 bases, with 0 bases between them. The CDR3 sequence is 11 residues long. Germline V gene sequence: CDR1 DFQATT, CDR2 SNEGSKA (reference sequence). The CDR3 sequence: CSARDYNEQFF. DNA of the CDR3: TGCAGTGCTAGAGACTACAATGAGCAGTTCTTC.

The rearrangement links TRBV7-9 to TRBJ1-1, with 8 bases identical to TRBD1. Losses at the gene ends were 5 bases for V and 0 bases for J; bases not matched to a gene: 5. The V gene's germline CDR1 is SEHNR and CDR2 FQNEAQ (reference sequence). This CDR3 has 15 amino acids. For the CDR3, the DNA is TGTGCCAGCAGCCCCCGGACAGGGATGAACACTGAAGCTTTCTTT. Translated, it gives CASSPRTGMNTEAFF.

V is TRBV28 and J is TRBJ2-2, with D perhaps being TRBD1 or TRBD2 (5 bases each). Trimming shortened V by 4 bases and J by 6 bases, and 21 bases separated the two germline ends. The CDR3 sequence is 17 residues long. Germline V gene sequence: CDR1 MDHEN, CDR2 SYDVKM. The CDR3 coding sequence is TGTGCCAGCAGTTCCCCCCCGGGCCCCATGGGGGCCGGGGAGCTGTTTTTT. Encoded protein: CASSSPPGPMGAGELFF.

The J gene is TRBJ1-2, the V gene TRBV28; 9 bases align to TRBD1. The junction had 13 bases not matched to a gene; V was cut back by 6 bases and J by 11 bases. Germline V CDR1 and CDR2: MDHEN, SYDVKM. CDR3 size: 14 residues. CDR3 amino acids: CASSLAGGQGRYTF. The CDR3 DNA reads TGTGCCAGCAGCCTTGCGGGGGGACAGGGTCGATACACCTTC.

The J gene is TRBJ2-3, the V gene TRBV7-3; D is unresolved. The germline V gene has CDR1 SGHTA and CDR2 FQGTGA. Trimming shortened V by 2 bases and J by 2 bases, and 5 bases separated the two germline ends. CDR3 length: 13 residues. CDR3 nucleotides: TGTGCCAGCAGCTTAGCGTTCACAGATACGCAGTATTTT. Translation gives CASSLAFTDTQYF.

The chain joins TRBV6-5 to TRBJ2-3; D gene uncertain. CDR1 and CDR2 (germline): MNHEY, SVGAGI. The CDR3 length is 13 residues. V was clipped by 2 bases and J by 5 bases, with 8 bases between them. The CDR3 spells CASSYVVGDTQYF. CDR3 bases: TGTGCCAGCAGTTACGTAGTCGGAGATACGCAGTATTTT.

V usage is TRBV7-8 and J usage is TRBJ2-7, with D possibly TRBD2 on 5 matching bases. Trimming took 5 bases from V and 5 from J, leaving 31 bases between them. Germline assignment: CDR1 SGHVS and CDR2 FQNEAQ. The CDR3 covers 19 residues. This chain's CDR3 is CASSPLEASSNPWYNEQYF. The CDR3 coding sequence is TGTGCCAGCAGCCCCCTGGAGGCTAGCTCTAATCCTTGGTATAACGAGCAGTACTTC.

This rearrangement joins TRBV5-1 to TRBJ2-3, with 7 positions matching TRBD1. The J segment lost 14 bases and the V segment lost 3 bases, leaving 9 bases of the junction unmatched. Germline V gene lookup returns CDR1 SGHRS and CDR2 YFSETQ. CDR3 length equals 12 residues. The CDR3 here is CASSSRTGEAYF. The CDR3 coding sequence is TGCGCCAGCAGCTCCCGGACAGGAGAGGCGTATTTT.

This chain joins TRBV29-1 and TRBJ2-2; D gene uncertain. Germline V gene data show CDR1 as SQVTM and CDR2 as ANQGSEA. V lost 1 base and J 6 bases, leaving 9 bases between the germline ends. This CDR3 has 13 residues. CDR3 nucleotide sequence: TGCAGCGTTGAAGGTTTTAGCCCCGGGGAGCTGTTTTTT. Its translation: CSVEGFSPGELFF.

This rearrangement joins TRBV11-1 to TRBJ1-6; 7 bases align to TRBD1. The CDR3 is 16 residues long. Germline V lookup: CDR1 SGHAT, CDR2 FQDESV (reference sequence). V lost 5 bases to trimming and J lost 8 bases; unmatched junction nucleotides: 12. The CDR3 nucleotides are TGTGCCAGCAGCCCCACCCGGGCAGGGGGGCATTCACCCCTCCACTTT. Translation gives CASSPTRAGGHSPLHF.

This chain joins TRBV6-2 or TRBV6-3 and TRBJ2-7; 9 bases agree with TRBD2. The trim removed 5 bases at V and 9 bases at J, leaving 14 bases unmatched. Germline V CDR1 and CDR2: MNHEY, SVGEGT. The CDR3 length is 15 residues. CDR3 coding DNA: TGTGCCAGCAGTGCCCGGGGAGCGGGAGGACCTCGGCAGTACTTC. Translation gives CASSARGAGGPRQYF.

The chain employs TRBV7-2 and TRBJ2-7; no reliable D call. The CDR3 is 15 amino acids. V gave up 2 bases and J gave up 1 base, with 12 bases separating them. Germline lookup yields CDR1 SGHTA and CDR2 FQGNSA. The CDR3 DNA reads TGTGCCAGCAGCTTATCCCCAGCCCAGTCCTACGAGCAGTACTTC. Amino acid sequence: CASSLSPAQSYEQYF.

The chain combines TRBV24-1 with TRBJ2-7; no firm D call. Trimming took 4 bases from V and 4 from J, leaving 4 bases between them. The CDR3 has 11 amino acids. Germline CDR1 and CDR2: KGHDR and SFDVKD. The CDR3 protein is CATSDRYEQYF. CDR3 bases: TGTGCCACCAGTGACAGGTACGAGCAGTACTTC.

A remark on this clone: Other DNA variants within this sample encode the same CDR3. The gene calls are TRBV5-1 and TRBJ2-3; D not resolved. With 0 bases removed from V and 1 base from J, the gap between germline ends came to 3 bases. Looked up from germline, CDR1 is SGHRS and CDR2 is YFSETQ. The CDR3 covers 13 residues. The CDR3 coding sequence is TGCGCCAGCAGCTTGGGAGGCACAGATACGCAGTATTTT. Its protein is CASSLGGTDTQYF.

The chain employs TRBV10-2 and TRBJ2-7; TRBD1 aligns across 10 bases. The CDR3 runs to 14 residues. V gave up 6 bases and J gave up 0 bases; unmatched junction bases: 2. Germline-derived CDR1 and CDR2 are WSHSY and SAAADI. The CDR3 DNA sequence: TGCGCCAGCAGGCGGACAGGGGGCTCCTACGAGCAGTACTTC. Its translation is CASRRTGGSYEQYF.

This clone was recorded only once. J is TRBJ2-2 and V is TRBV11-3, with a possible D match to TRBD2 (5 bases). The germline V and J ends were trimmed by 0 bases and 5 bases, with 7 bases remaining between them. Looked up from germline, CDR1 is SGHNT and CDR2 is YENEEA. This CDR3 is built from 14 residues. The DNA for the CDR3 is TGTGCCAGCAGCTTAGATTCGGGGACCGGGGAGCTGTTTTTT. This translates into CASSLDSGTGELFF.

The chain carries TRBV28 and TRBJ1-4; 8 bases map to TRBD1. In germline, CDR1 is MDHEN, CDR2 SYDVKM. V was pared by 6 bases and J by 7 bases, with 7 bases of the junction left unmatched. CDR3 length: 14 amino acids. The CDR3 DNA is TGTGCCAGCAGAACCGGGACAGGTGCTGAAAAACTGTTTTTT. Translation: CASRTGTGAEKLFF.

The V and J genes are TRBV27 and TRBJ2-3, with 9 bases fitting TRBD2. In germline, CDR1 is MNHEY, CDR2 SMNVEV (reference sequence). Losses at the gene ends were 2 bases for V and 1 base for J; bases not matched to a gene: 10. The CDR3 runs to 18 residues. CDR3 region: CASSLRIAGVGGTDTQYF. The CDR3 DNA reads as TGTGCCAGCAGTTTAAGAATAGCGGGAGTCGGGGGCACAGATACGCAGTATTTT.

The chain combines TRBV7-8 with TRBJ2-5; a weak D match, TRBD2 (7 bases). Trimming shortened V by 6 bases and J by 5 bases, and 22 bases separated the two germline ends. Germline loops: CDR1 SGHVS, CDR2 FQNEAQ. This CDR3 has 16 amino acids. CDR3 protein: CASSLAVWGGQETQYF. The CDR3 region has the DNA TGTGCCAGCAGTCTCGCCGTTTGGGGGGGGCAGGAGACCCAGTACTTC.

V and J are TRBV29-1 and TRBJ1-4; perhaps TRBD1 as D (5 bases). Germline assignment: CDR1 SQVTM and CDR2 ANQGSEA. V was shortened by 0 bases and J by 7 bases, with 12 bases between the two germline ends. The length of the CDR3 is 14 residues. The CDR3 DNA reads TGCAGCGTTGAAGATCTTCGGGGGGGTGAAAAACTGTTTTTT. It encodes CSVEDLRGGEKLFF.

The chain couples TRBV6-6 to TRBJ1-3, with D unclear. Between the trimmed V and J ends, which lost 2 bases and 3 bases, there was a span of 8 bases. CDR1 MNHNY and CDR2 SVGAGI come from the germline V gene (reference sequence). The CDR3 length is 14 residues. This CDR3 reads CASSYGGFGNTIYF. In DNA, the CDR3 is TGTGCCAGCAGTTACGGAGGGTTTGGAAACACCATATATTTT.